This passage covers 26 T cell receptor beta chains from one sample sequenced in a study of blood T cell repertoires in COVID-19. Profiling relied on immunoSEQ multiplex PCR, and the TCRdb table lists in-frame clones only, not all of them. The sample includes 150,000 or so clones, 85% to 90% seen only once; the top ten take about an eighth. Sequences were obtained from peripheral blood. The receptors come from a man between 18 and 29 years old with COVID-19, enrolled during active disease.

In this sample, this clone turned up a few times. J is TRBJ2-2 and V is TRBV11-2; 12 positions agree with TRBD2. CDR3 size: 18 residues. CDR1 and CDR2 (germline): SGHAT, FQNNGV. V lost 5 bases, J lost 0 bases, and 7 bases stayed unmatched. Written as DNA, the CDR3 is TGTGCCAGCAGCCTCAGACTAGCGGGAGCCACGAACACCGGGGAGCTGTTTTTT. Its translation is CASSLRLAGATNTGELFF.

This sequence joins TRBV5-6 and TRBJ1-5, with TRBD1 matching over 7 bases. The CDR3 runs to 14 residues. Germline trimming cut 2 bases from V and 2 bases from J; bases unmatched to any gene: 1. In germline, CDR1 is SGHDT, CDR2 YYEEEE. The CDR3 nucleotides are TGTGCCAGCAGCTTCGGACAGGGCAATCAGCCCCAGCATTTT. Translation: CASSFGQGNQPQHF.

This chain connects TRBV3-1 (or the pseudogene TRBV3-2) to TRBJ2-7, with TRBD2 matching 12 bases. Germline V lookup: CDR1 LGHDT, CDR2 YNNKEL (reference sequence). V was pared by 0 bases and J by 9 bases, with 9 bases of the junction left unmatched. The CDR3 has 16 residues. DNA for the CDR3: TGTGCCAGCAGCCAAGAGGCACTAGCGGGAGGTGCCGCGCAGTACTTC. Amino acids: CASSQEALAGGAAQYF.

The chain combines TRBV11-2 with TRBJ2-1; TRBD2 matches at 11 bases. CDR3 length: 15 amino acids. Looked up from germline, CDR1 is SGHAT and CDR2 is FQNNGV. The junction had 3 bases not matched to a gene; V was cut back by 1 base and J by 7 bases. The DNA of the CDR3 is TGTGCCAGCAGCTTAGGGCTAGCGGGAGGAAATGAGCAGTTCTTC. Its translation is CASSLGLAGGNEQFF.

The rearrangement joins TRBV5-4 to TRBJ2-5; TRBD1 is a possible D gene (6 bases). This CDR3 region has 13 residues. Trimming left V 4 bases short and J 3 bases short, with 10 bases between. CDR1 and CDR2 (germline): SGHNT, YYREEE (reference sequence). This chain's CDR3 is CASSLGQKETQYF. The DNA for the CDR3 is TGTGCCAGCAGCCTAGGACAGAAAGAGACCCAGTACTTC.

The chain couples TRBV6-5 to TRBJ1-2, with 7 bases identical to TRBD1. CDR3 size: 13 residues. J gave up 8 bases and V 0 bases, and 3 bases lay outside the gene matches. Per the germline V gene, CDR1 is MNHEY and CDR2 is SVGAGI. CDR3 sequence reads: CASSYSQGGGYTF. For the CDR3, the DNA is TGTGCCAGCAGTTACTCCCAGGGGGGCGGCTACACCTTC.

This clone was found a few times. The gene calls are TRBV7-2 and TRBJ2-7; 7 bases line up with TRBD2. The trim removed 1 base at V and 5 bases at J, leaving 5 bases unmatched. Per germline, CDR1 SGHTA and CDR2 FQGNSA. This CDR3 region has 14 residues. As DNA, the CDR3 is TGTGCCAGCAGCTTAGGCGGGAGTTGGGACGAGCAGTACTTC. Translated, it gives CASSLGGSWDEQYF.

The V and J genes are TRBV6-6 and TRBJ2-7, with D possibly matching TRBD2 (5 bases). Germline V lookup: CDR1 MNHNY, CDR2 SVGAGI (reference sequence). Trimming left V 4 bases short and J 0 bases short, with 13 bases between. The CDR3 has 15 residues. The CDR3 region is CASSLDGGSSYEQYF. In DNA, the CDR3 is TGTGCCAGCAGTTTGGACGGTGGGAGCTCCTACGAGCAGTACTTC.

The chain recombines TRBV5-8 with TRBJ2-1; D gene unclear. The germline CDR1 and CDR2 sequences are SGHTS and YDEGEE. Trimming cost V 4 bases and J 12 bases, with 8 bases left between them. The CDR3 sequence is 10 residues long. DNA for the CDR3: TGTGCCAGCAGCATCAACACGCAGTTCTTC. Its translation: CASSINTQFF.

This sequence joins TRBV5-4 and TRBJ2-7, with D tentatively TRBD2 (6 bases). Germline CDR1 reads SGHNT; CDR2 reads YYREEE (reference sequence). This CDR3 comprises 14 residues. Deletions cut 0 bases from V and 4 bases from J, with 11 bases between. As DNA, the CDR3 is TGTGCCAGCAGCTTGGTAGGGGAGGAGTACGAGCAGTACTTC. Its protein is CASSLVGEEYEQYF.

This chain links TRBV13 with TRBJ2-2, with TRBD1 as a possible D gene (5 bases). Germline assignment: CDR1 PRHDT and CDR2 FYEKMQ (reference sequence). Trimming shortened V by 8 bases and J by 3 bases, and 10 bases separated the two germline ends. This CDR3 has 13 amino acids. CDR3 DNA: TGTGCCAGCTGCCAGGGCTACACCGGGGAGCTGTTTTTT. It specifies CASCQGYTGELFF.

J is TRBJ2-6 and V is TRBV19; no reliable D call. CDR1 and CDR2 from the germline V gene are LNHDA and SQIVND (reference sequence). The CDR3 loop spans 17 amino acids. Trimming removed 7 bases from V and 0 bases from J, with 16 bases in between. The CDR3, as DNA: TGTGCCAGTATTGCGACACGCCTACGCTCTGGGGCCAACGTCCTGACTTTC. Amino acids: CASIATRLRSGANVLTF. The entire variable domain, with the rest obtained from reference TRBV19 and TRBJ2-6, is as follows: DGGITQSPKYLFRKEGQNVTLSCEQNLNHDAMYWYRQDPGQGLRLIYYSQIVNDFQKGDIAEGYSVSREKKESFPLTVTSAQKNPTAFYLCASIATRLRSGANVLTFGAGSRLTVL.

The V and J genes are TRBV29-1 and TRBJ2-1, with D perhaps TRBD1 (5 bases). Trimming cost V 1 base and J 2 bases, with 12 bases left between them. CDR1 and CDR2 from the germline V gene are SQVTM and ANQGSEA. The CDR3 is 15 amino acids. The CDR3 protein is CSVEGIRATYNEQFF. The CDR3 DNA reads TGCAGCGTTGAAGGAATCAGGGCCACCTACAATGAGCAGTTCTTC.

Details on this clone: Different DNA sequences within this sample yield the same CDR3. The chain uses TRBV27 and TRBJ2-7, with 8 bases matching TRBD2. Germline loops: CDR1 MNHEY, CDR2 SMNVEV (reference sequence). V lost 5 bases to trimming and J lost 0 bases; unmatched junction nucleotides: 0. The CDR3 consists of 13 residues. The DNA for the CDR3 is TGTGCCAGCAGTAGCGGGAGCTCCTACGAGCAGTACTTC. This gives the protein CASSSGSSYEQYF.

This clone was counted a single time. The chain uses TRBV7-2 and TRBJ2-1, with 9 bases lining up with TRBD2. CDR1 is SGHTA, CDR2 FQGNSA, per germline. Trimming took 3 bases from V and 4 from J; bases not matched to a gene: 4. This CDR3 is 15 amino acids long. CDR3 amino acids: CASSLVAGAYNEQFF. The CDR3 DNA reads TGTGCCAGCAGCTTGGTAGCGGGAGCTTACAATGAGCAGTTCTTC.

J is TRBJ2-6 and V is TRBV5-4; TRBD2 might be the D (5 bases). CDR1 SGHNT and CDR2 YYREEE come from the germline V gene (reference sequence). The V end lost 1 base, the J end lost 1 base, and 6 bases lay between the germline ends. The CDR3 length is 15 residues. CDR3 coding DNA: TGTGCCAGCAGCTTGTCGGGATCTGGGGCCAACGTCCTGACTTTC. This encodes CASSLSGSGANVLTF. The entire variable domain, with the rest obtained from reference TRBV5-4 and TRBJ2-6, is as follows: ETGVTQSPTHLIKTRGQQVTLRCSSQSGHNTVSWYQQALGQGPQFIFQYYREEENGRGNFPPRFSGLQFPNYSSELNVNALELDDSALYLCASSLSGSGANVLTFGAGSRLTVL.

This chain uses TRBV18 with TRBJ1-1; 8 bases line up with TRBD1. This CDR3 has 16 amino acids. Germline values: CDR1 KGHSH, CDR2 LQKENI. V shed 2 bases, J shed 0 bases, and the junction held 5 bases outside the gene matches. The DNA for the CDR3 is TGTGCCAGCTCACCAGAGGACAGGGAGTTGAACACTGAAGCTTTCTTT. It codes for CASSPEDRELNTEAFF.

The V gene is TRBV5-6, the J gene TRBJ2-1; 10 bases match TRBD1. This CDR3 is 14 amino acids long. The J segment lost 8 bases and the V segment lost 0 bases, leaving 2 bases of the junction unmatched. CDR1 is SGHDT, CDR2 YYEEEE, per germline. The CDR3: CASSLGDRGDEQFF. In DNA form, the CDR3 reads TGTGCCAGCAGCTTGGGGGACAGGGGCGATGAGCAGTTCTTC.

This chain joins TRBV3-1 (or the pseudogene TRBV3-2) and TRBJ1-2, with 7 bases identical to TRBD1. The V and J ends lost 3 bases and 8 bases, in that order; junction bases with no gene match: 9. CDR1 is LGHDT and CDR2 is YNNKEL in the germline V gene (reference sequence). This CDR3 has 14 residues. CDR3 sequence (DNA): TGTGCCAGCAGCCAGAGACAGGGAGAGGGCGGCTACACCTTC. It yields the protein CASSQRQGEGGYTF.

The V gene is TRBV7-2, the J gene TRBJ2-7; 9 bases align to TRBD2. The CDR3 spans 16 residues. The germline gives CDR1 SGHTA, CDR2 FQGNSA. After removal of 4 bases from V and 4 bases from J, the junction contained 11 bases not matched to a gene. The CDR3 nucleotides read TGTGCCAGCAGCTATCGTAGCGGGAGCCCTTTTTACGAGCAGTACTTC. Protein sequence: CASSYRSGSPFYEQYF.

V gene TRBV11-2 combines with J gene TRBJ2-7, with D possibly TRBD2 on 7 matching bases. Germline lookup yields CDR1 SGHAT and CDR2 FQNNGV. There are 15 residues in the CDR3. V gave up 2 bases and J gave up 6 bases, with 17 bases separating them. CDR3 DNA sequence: TGTGCCAGCAGCTTACTCCCCTTAGGGGGGGCCGAGCAGTACTTC. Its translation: CASSLLPLGGAEQYF.

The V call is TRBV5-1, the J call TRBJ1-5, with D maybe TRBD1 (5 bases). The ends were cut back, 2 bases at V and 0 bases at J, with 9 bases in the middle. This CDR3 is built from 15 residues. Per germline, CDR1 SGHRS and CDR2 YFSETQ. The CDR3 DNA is TGCGCCAGCAGCTTTAGTACAGGTAGCAATCAGCCCCAGCATTTT. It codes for CASSFSTGSNQPQHF.

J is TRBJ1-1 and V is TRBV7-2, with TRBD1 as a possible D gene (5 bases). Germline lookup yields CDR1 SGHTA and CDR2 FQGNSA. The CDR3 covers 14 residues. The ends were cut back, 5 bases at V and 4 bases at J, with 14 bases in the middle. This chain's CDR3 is CASSPAGGVTEAFF. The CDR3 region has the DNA TGTGCCAGCAGCCCCGCTGGAGGGGTCACTGAAGCTTTCTTT. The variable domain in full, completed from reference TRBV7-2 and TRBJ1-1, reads GAGVSQSPSNKVTEKGKDVELRCDPISGHTALYWYRQSLGQGLEFLIYFQGNSAPDKSGLPSDRFSAERTGGSVSTLTIQRTQQEDSAVYLCASSPAGGVTEAFFGQGTRLTVV.

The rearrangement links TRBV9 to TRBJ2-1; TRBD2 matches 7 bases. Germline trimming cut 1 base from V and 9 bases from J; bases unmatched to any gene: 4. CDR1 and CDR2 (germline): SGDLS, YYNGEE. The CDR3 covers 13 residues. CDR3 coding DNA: TGTGCCAGCAGCGTATCCGCGGGAGCTGAGCAGTTCTTC. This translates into CASSVSAGAEQFF.

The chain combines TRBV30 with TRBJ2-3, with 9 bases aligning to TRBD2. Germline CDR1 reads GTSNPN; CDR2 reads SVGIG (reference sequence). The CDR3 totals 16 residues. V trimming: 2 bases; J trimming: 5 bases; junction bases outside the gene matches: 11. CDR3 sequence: CAWSTPLAGGEDTQYF. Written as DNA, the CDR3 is TGTGCCTGGAGTACCCCTCTGGCGGGAGGGGAAGATACGCAGTATTTT.

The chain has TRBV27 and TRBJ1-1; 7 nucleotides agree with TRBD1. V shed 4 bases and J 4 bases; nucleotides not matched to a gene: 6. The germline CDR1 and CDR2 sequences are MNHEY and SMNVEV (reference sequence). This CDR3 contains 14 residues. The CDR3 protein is CASSSGGHATEAFF. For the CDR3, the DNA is TGTGCCAGCAGTTCAGGGGGGCATGCCACTGAAGCTTTCTTT.